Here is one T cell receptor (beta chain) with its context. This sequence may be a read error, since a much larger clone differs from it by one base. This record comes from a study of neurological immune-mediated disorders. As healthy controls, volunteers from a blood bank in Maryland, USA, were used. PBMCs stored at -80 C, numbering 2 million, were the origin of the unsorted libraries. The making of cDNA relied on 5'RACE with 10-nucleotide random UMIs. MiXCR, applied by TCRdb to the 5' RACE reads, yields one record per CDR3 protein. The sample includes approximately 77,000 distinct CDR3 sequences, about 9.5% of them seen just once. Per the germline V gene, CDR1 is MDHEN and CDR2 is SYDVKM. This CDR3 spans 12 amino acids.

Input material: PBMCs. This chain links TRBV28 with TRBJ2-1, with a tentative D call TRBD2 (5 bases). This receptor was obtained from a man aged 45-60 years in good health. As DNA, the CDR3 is TGTGTCAGCAGTCCCCCAGCGGTGAAAAAGTTCTTC. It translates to CVSSPPAVKKFF.